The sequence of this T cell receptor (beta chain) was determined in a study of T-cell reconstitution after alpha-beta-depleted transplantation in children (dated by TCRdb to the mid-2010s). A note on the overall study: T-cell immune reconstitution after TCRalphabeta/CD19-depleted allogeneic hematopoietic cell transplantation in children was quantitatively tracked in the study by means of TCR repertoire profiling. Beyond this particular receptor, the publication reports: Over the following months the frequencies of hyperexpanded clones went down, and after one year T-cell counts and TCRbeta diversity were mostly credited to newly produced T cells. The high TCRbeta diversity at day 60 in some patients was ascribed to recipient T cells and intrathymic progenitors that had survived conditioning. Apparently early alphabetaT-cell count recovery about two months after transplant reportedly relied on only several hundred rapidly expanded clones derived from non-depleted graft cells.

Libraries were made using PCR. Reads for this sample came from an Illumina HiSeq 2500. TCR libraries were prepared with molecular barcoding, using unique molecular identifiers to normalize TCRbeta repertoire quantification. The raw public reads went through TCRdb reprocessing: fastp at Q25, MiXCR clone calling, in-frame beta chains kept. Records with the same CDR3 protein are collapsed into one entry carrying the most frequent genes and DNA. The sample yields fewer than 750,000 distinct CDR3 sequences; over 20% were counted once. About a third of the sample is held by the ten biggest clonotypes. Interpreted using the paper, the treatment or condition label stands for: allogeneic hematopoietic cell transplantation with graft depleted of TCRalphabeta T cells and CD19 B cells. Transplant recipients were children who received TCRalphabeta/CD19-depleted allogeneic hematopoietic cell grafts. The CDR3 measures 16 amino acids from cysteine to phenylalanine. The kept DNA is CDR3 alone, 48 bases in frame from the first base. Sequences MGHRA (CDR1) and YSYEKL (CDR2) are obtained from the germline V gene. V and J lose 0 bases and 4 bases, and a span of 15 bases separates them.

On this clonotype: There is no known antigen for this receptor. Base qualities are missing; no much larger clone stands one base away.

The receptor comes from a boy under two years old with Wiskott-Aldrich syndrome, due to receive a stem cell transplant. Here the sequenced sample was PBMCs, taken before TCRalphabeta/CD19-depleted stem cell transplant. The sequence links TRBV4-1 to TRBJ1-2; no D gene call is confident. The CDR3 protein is CASSQDSGVNFYGYTF. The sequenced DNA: TGCGCCAGCAGCCAAGATTCGGGTGTTAATTTCTATGGCTACACCTTC.